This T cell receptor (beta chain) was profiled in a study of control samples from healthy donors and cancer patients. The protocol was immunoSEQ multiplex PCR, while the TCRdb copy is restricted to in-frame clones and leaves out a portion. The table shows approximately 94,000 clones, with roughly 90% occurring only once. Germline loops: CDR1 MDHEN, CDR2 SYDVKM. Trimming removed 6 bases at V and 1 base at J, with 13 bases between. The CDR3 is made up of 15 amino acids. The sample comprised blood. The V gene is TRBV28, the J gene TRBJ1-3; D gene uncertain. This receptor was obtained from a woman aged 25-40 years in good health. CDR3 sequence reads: CASRPTGVSGNTIYF. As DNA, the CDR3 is TGTGCCAGCAGGCCGACCGGGGTTTCTGGAAACACCATATATTTT.